A selection of T cell receptor beta chains follows, all from one sample in a study of early T cells in non-severe SARS-CoV-2 infection. TCRdb analysed the 5' RACE reads with MiXCR anew, one entry per CDR3 protein. The profile shows more than 55,000 distinct CDR3 sequences, under 15% of them singletons. Input material: whole blood. All receptors derive from an adult who was a healthcare worker with PCR-confirmed SARS-CoV-2 infection or an uninfected control (not recorded which). Each CDR3 is given with its conserved first and last residue. Each record gives: CDR3 DNA, CDR3 protein, J gene, clone size, V gene, D gene. A D gene is named only where the DNA matches it firmly. Where a row states a size, it is once, few, many or the class of an expanded clone; other rows omit it.

CDR3 DNA: TGTGCCAGCAGCGCCAGCCCCATCGGGGCCTACGAGCAGTACTTC
CDR3 protein: CASSASPIGAYEQYF
J gene: TRBJ2-7
clone size: few
V gene: TRBV7-2
D gene: .

CDR3 DNA: TGTGCCGGCAGCTTGGCGGCGGGAGATGTGACCCAGTACTTC
CDR3 protein: CAGSLAAGDVTQYF
J gene: TRBJ2-5
clone size: .
V gene: TRBV5-4
D gene: TRBD2

CDR3 DNA: TGTGCCAGCAACACGGGACTAGCGGACTACAATGAGCAGTTCTTC
CDR3 protein: CASNTGLADYNEQFF
J gene: TRBJ2-1
clone size: few
V gene: TRBV9
D gene: TRBD2

CDR3 DNA: TGCAGCGTTGAATTAGCGGAGAAATACCAAGAGACCCAGTACTTC
CDR3 protein: CSVELAEKYQETQYF
J gene: TRBJ2-5
clone size: .
V gene: TRBV29-1
D gene: .

CDR3 DNA: TGCAGTGCTAGTTCCAGCGGGGGGAGGGAGCAGTACTTC
CDR3 protein: CSASSSGGREQYF
J gene: TRBJ2-7
clone size: .
V gene: TRBV20-1
D gene: TRBD2

CDR3 DNA: TGTGCCAGCAGCCCGCAGGGTCCAGGGGCCAACGTCCTGACTTTC
CDR3 protein: CASSPQGPGANVLTF
J gene: TRBJ2-6
clone size: many
V gene: TRBV5-4
D gene: .

CDR3 DNA: TGTGCCAGCAGCTTAATGGGGTCCTACGAGCAGTACTTC
CDR3 protein: CASSLMGSYEQYF
J gene: TRBJ2-7
clone size: few
V gene: TRBV7-9
D gene: .

CDR3 DNA: TGTGCCAGCAGCTTAGCGGGATGGGGCGCAGTCCATGAGCAGTTCTTC
CDR3 protein: CASSLAGWGAVHEQFF
J gene: TRBJ2-1
clone size: few
V gene: TRBV7-6
D gene: .

CDR3 DNA: TGTGCCAGCAGCCCTGTGTTAGGGGGGGTGGCCCTCCATGGCTACACCTTC
CDR3 protein: CASSPVLGGVALHGYTF
J gene: TRBJ1-2
clone size: few
V gene: TRBV6-5
D gene: .

CDR3 DNA: TGTGCCAGCAGCCCAGGGACTGGTGGGGAGACCCAGTACTTC
CDR3 protein: CASSPGTGGETQYF
J gene: TRBJ2-5
clone size: many
V gene: TRBV7-3
D gene: .

CDR3 DNA: TGTGCCTGGAGTGGGGGCCAAGAGACCCAGTACTTC
CDR3 protein: CAWSGGQETQYF
J gene: TRBJ2-5
clone size: few
V gene: TRBV30
D gene: .

CDR3 DNA: TGTGCCAGCAGCCCAGACGGGGGATCCTATGGCTACACCTTC
CDR3 protein: CASSPDGGSYGYTF
J gene: TRBJ1-2
clone size: .
V gene: TRBV7-2
D gene: .

CDR3 DNA: TGTGCCAGCAGTCGGGGGGGGAGGCTCGACACTGAAGCTTTCTTT
CDR3 protein: CASSRGGRLDTEAFF
J gene: TRBJ1-1
clone size: few
V gene: TRBV12-3/TRBV12-4
D gene: .

CDR3 DNA: TGTGCCAGCACCATCAATCAGGGGACTATCGAGCAGTACTTC
CDR3 protein: CASTINQGTIEQYF
J gene: TRBJ2-7
clone size: many
V gene: TRBV7-9
D gene: .

CDR3 DNA: TGCAGTGCTAGAGATGGAGAGGCGTATAATGAGCAGTTCTTC
CDR3 protein: CSARDGEAYNEQFF
J gene: TRBJ2-1
clone size: many
V gene: TRBV20-1
D gene: .

CDR3 DNA: TGTGCCAGTAGTATGGGTACCGGGGAGCTGTTTTTT
CDR3 protein: CASSMGTGELFF
J gene: TRBJ2-2
clone size: .
V gene: TRBV19
D gene: .

CDR3 DNA: TGTGCCACCAGTGATTCGACAGGGTTCACAGATACGCAGTATTTT
CDR3 protein: CATSDSTGFTDTQYF
J gene: TRBJ2-3
clone size: .
V gene: TRBV24-1
D gene: TRBD1

CDR3 DNA: TGCGCCAGCAGTGCCGTAACTAGCGGCGGCGGAAATACGCAGTATTTT
CDR3 protein: CASSAVTSGGGNTQYF
J gene: TRBJ2-3
clone size: .
V gene: TRBV10-1
D gene: TRBD2

CDR3 DNA: TGCAGCGTGCCCGGGGAGAACACCGGGGAGCTGTTTTTT
CDR3 protein: CSVPGENTGELFF
J gene: TRBJ2-2
clone size: .
V gene: TRBV29-1
D gene: .

CDR3 DNA: TGCAGTGCTAGTTTTCTGCGGGGGCAAGAGACCCAGTACTTC
CDR3 protein: CSASFLRGQETQYF
J gene: TRBJ2-5
clone size: medium-sized
V gene: TRBV20-1
D gene: TRBD2

CDR3 DNA: TGTGCCAGCACTCTAGGGGGCAGTGAGAAGTCTGAAGCTTTCTTT
CDR3 protein: CASTLGGSEKSEAFF
J gene: TRBJ1-1
clone size: few
V gene: TRBV7-2
D gene: TRBD1

CDR3 DNA: TGCAGCGGACGAATGGGCACAGATACGCAGTATTTT
CDR3 protein: CSGRMGTDTQYF
J gene: TRBJ2-3
clone size: once
V gene: TRBV29-1
D gene: .

CDR3 DNA: TGTGCCAGCAGTTATCGGGCGGTCTCTGGAAACACCATATATTTT
CDR3 protein: CASSYRAVSGNTIYF
J gene: TRBJ1-3
clone size: many
V gene: TRBV6-5
D gene: .

CDR3 DNA: TGTGCCAGCAGTGAGGGTTCAGGGGTCGAGCAGTACTTC
CDR3 protein: CASSEGSGVEQYF
J gene: TRBJ2-7
clone size: many
V gene: TRBV2
D gene: .

CDR3 DNA: TGCGCCAGCAGCCAAGTTTGGGTTCCGGACGGAGCCACCGGGGAGCTGTTTTTT
CDR3 protein: CASSQVWVPDGATGELFF
J gene: TRBJ2-2
clone size: few
V gene: TRBV4-3
D gene: .

CDR3 DNA: TGTGCCAGTCTTTCCCCAGGGAACTATGGCTACACCTTC
CDR3 protein: CASLSPGNYGYTF
J gene: TRBJ1-2
clone size: few
V gene: TRBV6-5
D gene: .

CDR3 DNA: TGTGCCAGCAGCCGACGACTAGCGGAAAACAATGAGCAGTTCTTC
CDR3 protein: CASSRRLAENNEQFF
J gene: TRBJ2-1
clone size: .
V gene: TRBV11-3
D gene: TRBD2

CDR3 DNA: TGTGCCAGCAGCTGGGGGCGGGGCTCTAACTATGGCTACACCTTC
CDR3 protein: CASSWGRGSNYGYTF
J gene: TRBJ1-2
clone size: few
V gene: TRBV5-6
D gene: .

CDR3 DNA: TGTGCCAGCAGTTCCCCAGGGGGAACGTACTTC
CDR3 protein: CASSSPGGTYF
J gene: TRBJ2-7
clone size: .
V gene: TRBV28
D gene: TRBD1

CDR3 DNA: TGTGCCATCAGTGACCAGGCAGGGGGTTACAATGAGCAGTTCTTC
CDR3 protein: CAISDQAGGYNEQFF
J gene: TRBJ2-1
clone size: .
V gene: TRBV10-3
D gene: TRBD1

CDR3 DNA: TGTGCCAGCTCCCGGCCGGGTAATTCACCCCTCCACTTT
CDR3 protein: CASSRPGNSPLHF
J gene: TRBJ1-6
clone size: many
V gene: TRBV6-6
D gene: .

CDR3 DNA: TGTGCCAGCAGTTACCCCTCACAGGGAACCACTGAAGCTTTCTTT
CDR3 protein: CASSYPSQGTTEAFF
J gene: TRBJ1-1
clone size: many
V gene: TRBV6-6
D gene: .

CDR3 DNA: TGCGCCAGCAGCCAAGTGGGTATGAGGCACACTGAAGCTTTCTTT
CDR3 protein: CASSQVGMRHTEAFF
J gene: TRBJ1-1
clone size: few
V gene: TRBV4-1
D gene: .

CDR3 DNA: TGTGCCAGCAGTGGACAGGGAAGAGGAGTGGGCTACACCTTC
CDR3 protein: CASSGQGRGVGYTF
J gene: TRBJ1-2
clone size: many
V gene: TRBV27
D gene: TRBD1

CDR3 DNA: TGTGCCCGTGAGTCCTCTGGAAACACCATATATTTT
CDR3 protein: CARESSGNTIYF
J gene: TRBJ1-3
clone size: once
V gene: TRBV30
D gene: .

CDR3 DNA: TGTGCCAGCAGCGCGGGGCCGACAGACACTGAAGCTTTCTTT
CDR3 protein: CASSAGPTDTEAFF
J gene: TRBJ1-1
clone size: .
V gene: TRBV7-2
D gene: .

CDR3 DNA: TGTGCCAGCCGGCTTAAGAGCGGGGGAAATGAGCAGTTCTTC
CDR3 protein: CASRLKSGGNEQFF
J gene: TRBJ2-1
clone size: few
V gene: TRBV2
D gene: TRBD2

CDR3 DNA: TGTGCCAGCGCCGGAGCGGGGAACAATCAGCCCCAGCATTTT
CDR3 protein: CASAGAGNNQPQHF
J gene: TRBJ1-5
clone size: many
V gene: TRBV6-1
D gene: .

CDR3 DNA: TGTGCCAGCAGTTTTATGGTAGGGCGCGAACTCACCGGGGAGCTGTTTTTT
CDR3 protein: CASSFMVGRELTGELFF
J gene: TRBJ2-2
clone size: few
V gene: TRBV28
D gene: .

CDR3 DNA: TGCGCCAGCAGCTTTACAGGGGCGCTGGGGACCCAGTACTTC
CDR3 protein: CASSFTGALGTQYF
J gene: TRBJ2-5
clone size: many
V gene: TRBV5-1
D gene: TRBD1

CDR3 DNA: TGTGCCAGCAGCCTCGAAATAGGGGCAGGGCAATTCTTT
CDR3 protein: CASSLEIGAGQFF
J gene: TRBJ1-1
clone size: .
V gene: TRBV28
D gene: .